A single sample gave rise to the 24 T cell receptor beta chains below, sequenced in a study of T cell changes during pregnancy in multiple sclerosis. This table comes from immunoSEQ multiplex PCR, and its TCRdb copy is limited to in-frame clones, with some not included. The table shows tens of thousands of clones, with about 91% occurring only once. The sample consisted of CD8+ T cells from peripheral blood mononuclear cells, taken before pregnancy. Source of these receptors: a female donor with multiple sclerosis, enrolled in a pregnancy study.

The chain joins TRBV2 to TRBJ2-1; D remains unclear. V lost 10 bases to trimming and J lost 0 bases, with 16 bases between them. Germline CDR1 SNHLY, CDR2 FYNNEI. This CDR3 comprises 15 residues. The CDR3 DNA follows: TGTGCCAACCCTCGTCTGGTTAGCTCCTACAATGAGCAGTTCTTC. Translated, it gives CANPRLVSSYNEQFF.

The gene calls are TRBV14 and TRBJ2-1; tentative D call: TRBD2 (5 bases). Germline loops: CDR1 SGHDN, CDR2 FVKESK. The CDR3 has 14 residues. V lost 4 bases and J lost 6, with 13 bases in between. In DNA form, the CDR3 reads TGTGCCAGCAGCCTCGGAGGACCACCCAATGAGCAGTTCTTC. This gives the protein CASSLGGPPNEQFF.

This clone has a single count. The rearrangement joins TRBV5-1 to TRBJ2-7, with 13 bases identical to TRBD2. V shed 1 base and J 5 bases; nucleotides not matched to a gene: 6. CDR1 SGHRS and CDR2 YFSETQ come from the germline V gene. CDR3 length: 16 amino acids. In nucleotides, the CDR3 is TGCGCCAGCAGCTTGCCCGGGACTAGCGGGATCCACGAGCAGTACTTC. This translates into CASSLPGTSGIHEQYF. Full variable domain (outside the CDR3, taken from reference TRBV5-1 and TRBJ2-7): KAGVTQTPRYLIKTRGQQVTLSCSPISGHRSVSWYQQTPGQGLQFLFEYFSETQRNKGNFPGRFSGRQFSNSRSEMNVSTLELGDSALYLCASSLPGTSGIHEQYFGPGTRLTVT.

The chain joins TRBV10-2 to TRBJ1-2; 8 bases match TRBD1. Germline V lookup: CDR1 WSHSY, CDR2 SAAADI. The V gene end was trimmed by 2 bases and the J gene end by 4 bases; junction bases not matched to a gene: 6. There are 15 residues in the CDR3. CDR3 sequence: CASSEGTGTSYGYTF. As DNA, the CDR3 is TGCGCCAGCAGTGAGGGGACAGGAACTAGCTATGGCTACACCTTC.

The rearrangement joins TRBV30 to TRBJ1-2, with D perhaps matching TRBD1 (5 bases). Deletions cut 4 bases from V and 8 bases from J, with 11 bases between. Germline loops: CDR1 GTSNPN, CDR2 SVGIG (reference sequence). The CDR3 extends over 11 amino acids. CDR3 in amino acids: CAWIQGEGYTF. CDR3 nucleotide sequence: TGTGCCTGGATCCAGGGTGAGGGCTACACCTTC.

V and J are TRBV30 and TRBJ2-1, with a weak D call TRBD2 (5 bases). In germline, CDR1 is GTSNPN, CDR2 SVGIG (reference sequence). V was trimmed by 0 bases and J by 10 bases, leaving 10 bases between them. The CDR3 is made up of 12 amino acids. In nucleotides, the CDR3 is TGTGCCTGGAGTGTCACCGGAGGCGAGCAGTTCTTC. Encoded protein: CAWSVTGGEQFF.

This chain joins TRBV15 and TRBJ2-1; tentative D call: TRBD1 (5 bases). Germline V gives CDR1 LNHNV, CDR2 YYDKDF (reference sequence). The ends were cut back, 8 bases at V and 2 bases at J, with 16 bases in the middle. The length of the CDR3 is 15 residues. CDR3: CATRHSGSPYNEQFF. The CDR3 region has the DNA TGTGCCACCCGCCATTCAGGGTCCCCCTACAATGAGCAGTTCTTC.

The chain is built from TRBV27 and TRBJ2-1, with 10 bases aligning to TRBD2. This CDR3 contains 17 residues. V trimming: 0 bases; J trimming: 7 bases; junction bases outside the gene matches: 9. In germline, CDR1 is MNHEY, CDR2 SMNVEV (reference sequence). The DNA of the CDR3 is TGTGCCAGCAGTTTATCGGGGAAACTAGCGGGACATAATGAGCAGTTCTTC. It specifies CASSLSGKLAGHNEQFF.

The chain employs TRBV30 and TRBJ1-2; possibly TRBD1 for D (5 bases). The germline V and J ends were trimmed by 4 bases and 2 bases, with 11 bases remaining between them. Germline assignment: CDR1 GTSNPN and CDR2 SVGIG (reference sequence). The length of the CDR3 is 13 residues. The CDR3, as DNA: TGTGCCTGGATCGGCAGGGAAAACTATGGCTACACCTTC. This gives the protein CAWIGRENYGYTF.

V is TRBV6-5 and J is TRBJ1-2; the D gene is possibly TRBD1 (5 bases). The CDR3 loop spans 12 amino acids. CDR1 is MNHEY, CDR2 SVGAGI, per germline. V gave up 6 bases and J gave up 4 bases, with 9 bases separating them. Here the CDR3 reads CASSPDSYGYTF. The CDR3, as DNA: TGTGCCAGCAGCCCCGACAGCTATGGCTACACCTTC.

This rearrangement joins TRBV28 to TRBJ2-4, with a tentative D call TRBD1 (6 bases). CDR1 is MDHEN and CDR2 is SYDVKM in the germline V gene. With 5 bases removed from V and 2 bases from J, the gap between germline ends came to 13 bases. This CDR3 is 15 amino acids long. CDR3 region: CASSPRGITKNIQYF. The CDR3 DNA reads TGTGCCAGCAGTCCCAGGGGAATAACCAAAAACATTCAGTACTTC.

The chain joins TRBV15 to TRBJ1-5, with D maybe TRBD1 (6 bases). V lost 5 bases to trimming and J lost 0 bases, with 8 bases between them. There are 14 residues in the CDR3. Germline V gene lookup returns CDR1 LNHNV and CDR2 YYDKDF (reference sequence). CDR3 loop: CATSSDSSNQPQHF. CDR3 nucleotide sequence: TGTGCCACCAGCTCGGACAGTAGCAATCAGCCCCAGCATTTT.

CDR3 amino acids: CASTLGQTYNEQFF. The CDR3 bases are TGTGCCAGCACCCTCGGACAGACTTACAATGAGCAGTTCTTC. This rearrangement joins TRBV28 to TRBJ2-1; D is possibly TRBD1 (6 bases). CDR1 is MDHEN, CDR2 SYDVKM, per germline. The CDR3 contains 14 residues. V lost 7 bases and J 4 bases, leaving 14 bases between the germline ends.

The genes are TRBV27 and TRBJ1-5; a weak D match, TRBD1 (6 bases). Germline V CDR1 and CDR2: MNHEY, SMNVEV (reference sequence). The CDR3 totals 14 residues. Trimming took off 5 bases at V and 2 bases at J, with 10 bases between the two ends. The CDR3 DNA reads TGTGCCAGCAGTATGACAGGAGGCAATCAGCCCCAGCATTTT. It yields the protein CASSMTGGNQPQHF.

The genes are TRBV4-2 and TRBJ2-1, with D possibly being TRBD1 (6 bases). CDR1 and CDR2 (germline): LGHNA, YNFKEQ. With 0 bases removed from V and 4 bases from J, the gap between germline ends came to 13 bases. CDR3 length: 16 amino acids. Here the CDR3 DNA reads TGTGCCAGCAGCCAAGAAGCAGGACAGCCGTACAATGAGCAGTTCTTC. Protein product: CASSQEAGQPYNEQFF.

This clone showed up just once. CDR3 nucleotide sequence: TGTGCCAGTAGTATTGGGCAAAACACTGAAGCTTTCTTT. Protein: CASSIGQNTEAFF. This chain uses TRBV19 with TRBJ1-1; D is undetermined. The germline gives CDR1 LNHDA, CDR2 SQIVND (reference sequence). The V end lost 3 bases, the J end lost 2 bases, and 7 bases lay between the germline ends. This CDR3 region has 13 residues.

This clone appeared a few times. This chain uses TRBV28 with TRBJ1-1; D is ambiguous. The V gene's germline CDR1 is MDHEN and CDR2 SYDVKM. This CDR3 is 12 amino acids long. Between the trimmed V and J ends, which lost 3 bases and 7 bases, there was a span of 9 bases. CDR3 sequence reads: CASSFQQFEAFF. CDR3 sequence (DNA): TGTGCCAGCAGTTTCCAACAATTTGAAGCTTTCTTT. The full variable domain, rest sourced from reference TRBV28 and TRBJ1-1, is DVKVTQSSRYLVKRTGEKVFLECVQDMDHENMFWYRQDPGLGLRLIYFSYDVKMKEKGDIPEGYSVSREKKERFSLILESASTNQTSMYLCASSFQQFEAFFGQGTRLTVV.

The chain carries TRBV28 and TRBJ2-7, with D tentatively TRBD1 (7 bases). The ends were cut back, 7 bases at V and 6 bases at J, with 13 bases in the middle. This CDR3 has 12 residues. Germline CDR1 is MDHEN and CDR2 is SYDVKM. The CDR3 DNA follows: TGTGCCAGCACGATGCAGGGGGGCGAGCAGTACTTC. Translation gives CASTMQGGEQYF.

The chain joins TRBV19 to TRBJ1-1, with a weak D call TRBD1 (5 bases). Germline V CDR1 and CDR2: LNHDA, SQIVND (reference sequence). The ends were cut back, 3 bases at V and 8 bases at J, with 13 bases in the middle. This CDR3 is 13 amino acids long. The CDR3 DNA sequence: TGTGCCAGTAGTATTTCCGACAGACGAGAAGCTTTCTTT. Translation gives CASSISDRREAFF.

The rearrangement links TRBV5-6 to TRBJ2-1; 11 positions agree with TRBD1. CDR3 size: 15 residues. CDR1 is SGHDT, CDR2 YYEEEE, per germline. The junction had 6 bases not matched to a gene; V was cut back by 3 bases and J by 7 bases. CDR3 DNA: TGTGCCAGCAGCTGGACCGGGACAGGGGGTAATGAGCAGTTCTTC. Protein product: CASSWTGTGGNEQFF. Looking up the rest from reference TRBV5-6 and TRBJ2-1 gives the full variable domain: DAGVTQSPTHLIKTRGQQVTLRCSPKSGHDTVSWYQQALGQGPQFIFQYYEEEERQRGNFPDRFSGHQFPNYSSELNVNALLLGDSALYLCASSWTGTGGNEQFFGPGTRLTVL.

The rearrangement links TRBV5-6 to TRBJ2-1; the D gene is possibly TRBD2 (6 bases). The V gene's germline CDR1 is SGHDT and CDR2 YYEEEE. The CDR3 totals 14 residues. V shed 3 bases and J shed 6 bases, with 13 bases lying between them. The CDR3 DNA is TGTGCCAGCAGCTGGAGGGGTCAAGGCAATGAGCAGTTCTTC. It is translated as CASSWRGQGNEQFF.

This sequence joins TRBV28 and TRBJ2-2; 9 bases are shared with TRBD1. V trimming: 1 base; J trimming: 5 bases; junction bases outside the gene matches: 8. The CDR3 runs to 17 residues. CDR1 is MDHEN and CDR2 is SYDVKM in the germline V gene. The DNA of the CDR3 is TGTGCCAGCAGTTTATTCCTGGGACAGGGCCTAACCGGGGAGCTGTTTTTT. Translating it yields CASSLFLGQGLTGELFF. The full variable domain, completed using reference TRBV28 and TRBJ2-2, is DVKVTQSSRYLVKRTGEKVFLECVQDMDHENMFWYRQDPGLGLRLIYFSYDVKMKEKGDIPEGYSVSREKKERFSLILESASTNQTSMYLCASSLFLGQGLTGELFFGEGSRLTVL.

The V call is TRBV2, the J call TRBJ2-1; 7 nucleotides match TRBD2. With 4 bases clipped from V and 7 bases from J, the junction kept 7 bases outside the gene matches. This CDR3 comprises 14 residues. Germline CDR1 reads SNHLY; CDR2 reads FYNNEI. This chain's CDR3 is CASSGFAGVNEQFF. CDR3 DNA sequence: TGTGCCAGCAGTGGGTTTGCGGGAGTGAATGAGCAGTTCTTC.

This chain links TRBV14 with TRBJ2-1; 8 bases line up with TRBD2. V was pared by 0 bases and J by 6 bases, with 7 bases of the junction left unmatched. CDR1 SGHDN and CDR2 FVKESK come from the germline V gene. This CDR3 is 16 amino acids long. CDR3 residues: CASSQDFGLALNEQFF. The CDR3 coding sequence is TGTGCCAGCAGCCAAGATTTTGGACTAGCTCTCAATGAGCAGTTCTTC.